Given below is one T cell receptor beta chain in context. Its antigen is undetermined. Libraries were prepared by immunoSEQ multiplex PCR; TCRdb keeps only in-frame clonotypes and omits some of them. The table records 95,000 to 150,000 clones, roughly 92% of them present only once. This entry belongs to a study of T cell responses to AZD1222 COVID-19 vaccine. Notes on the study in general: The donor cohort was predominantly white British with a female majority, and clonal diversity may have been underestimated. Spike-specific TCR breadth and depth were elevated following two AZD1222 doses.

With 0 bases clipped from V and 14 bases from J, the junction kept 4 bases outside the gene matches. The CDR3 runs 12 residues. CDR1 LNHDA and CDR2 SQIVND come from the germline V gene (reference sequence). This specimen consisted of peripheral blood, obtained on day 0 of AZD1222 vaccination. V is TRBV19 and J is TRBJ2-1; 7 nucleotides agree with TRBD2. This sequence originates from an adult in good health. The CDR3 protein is CASSIDPGGKFF. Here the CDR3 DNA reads TGTGCCAGTAGTATAGATCCCGGGGGGAAGTTCTTC.